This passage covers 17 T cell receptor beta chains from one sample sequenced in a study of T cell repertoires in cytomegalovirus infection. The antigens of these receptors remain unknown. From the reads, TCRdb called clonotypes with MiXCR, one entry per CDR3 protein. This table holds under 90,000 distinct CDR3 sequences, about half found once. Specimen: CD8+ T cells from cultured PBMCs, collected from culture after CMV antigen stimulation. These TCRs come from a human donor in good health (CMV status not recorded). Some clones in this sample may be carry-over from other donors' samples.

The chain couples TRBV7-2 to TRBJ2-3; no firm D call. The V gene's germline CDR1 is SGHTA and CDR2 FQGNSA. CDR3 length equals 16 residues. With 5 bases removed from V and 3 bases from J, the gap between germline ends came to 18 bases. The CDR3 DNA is TGTGCCAGCAGCCGTCCCATAACACCAGGAACAGATACGCAGTATTTT. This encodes CASSRPITPGTDTQYF.

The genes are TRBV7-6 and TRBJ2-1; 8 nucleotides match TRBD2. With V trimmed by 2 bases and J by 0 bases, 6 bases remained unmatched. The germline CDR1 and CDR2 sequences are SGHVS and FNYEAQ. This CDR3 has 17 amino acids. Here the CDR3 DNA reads TGTGCCAGCAGCTTATCCCGGGGGGGAAACTCCTACAATGAGCAGTTCTTC. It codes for CASSLSRGGNSYNEQFF.

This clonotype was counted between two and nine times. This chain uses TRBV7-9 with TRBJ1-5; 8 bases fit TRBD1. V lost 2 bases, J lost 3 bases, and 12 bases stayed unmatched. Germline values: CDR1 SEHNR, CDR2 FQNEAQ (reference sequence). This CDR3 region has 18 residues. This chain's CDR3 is CASSLSSSGTGFNQPQHF. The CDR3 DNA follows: TGTGCCAGCAGCTTATCTTCGTCCGGGACAGGATTCAATCAGCCCCAGCATTTT.

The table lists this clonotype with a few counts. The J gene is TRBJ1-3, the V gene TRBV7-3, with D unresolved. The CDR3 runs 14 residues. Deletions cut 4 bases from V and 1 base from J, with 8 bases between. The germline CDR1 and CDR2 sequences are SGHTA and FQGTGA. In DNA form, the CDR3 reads TGTGCCAGCAGCTCCGGAGAGTCTGGAAACACCATATATTTT. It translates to CASSSGESGNTIYF. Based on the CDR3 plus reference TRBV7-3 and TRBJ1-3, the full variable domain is GAGVSQTPSNKVTEKGKYVELRCDPISGHTALYWYRQSLGQGPEFLIYFQGTGAADDSGLPNDRFFAVRPEGSVSTLKIQRTERGDSAVYLCASSSGESGNTIYFGEGSWLTVV.

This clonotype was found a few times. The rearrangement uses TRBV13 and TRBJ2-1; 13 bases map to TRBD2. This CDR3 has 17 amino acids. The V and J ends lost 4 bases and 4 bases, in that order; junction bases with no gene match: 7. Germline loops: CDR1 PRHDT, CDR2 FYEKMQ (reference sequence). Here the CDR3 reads CASSSGLAGEIYNEQFF. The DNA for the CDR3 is TGTGCCAGCAGCTCAGGACTAGCGGGGGAGATATACAATGAGCAGTTCTTC.

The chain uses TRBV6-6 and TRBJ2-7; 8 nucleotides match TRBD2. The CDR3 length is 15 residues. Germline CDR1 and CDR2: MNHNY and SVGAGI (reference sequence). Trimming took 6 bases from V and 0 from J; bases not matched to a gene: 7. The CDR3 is CASRERLAGSYEQYF. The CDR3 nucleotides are TGTGCCAGCAGAGAACGGCTAGCGGGCTCCTACGAGCAGTACTTC.

The CDR3 reads CASSLRGGQGRNEQFF. DNA of the CDR3: TGTGCCAGCAGCCTCAGGGGGGGACAGGGTCGGAATGAGCAGTTCTTC. V and J are TRBV11-3 and TRBJ2-1, with 9 bases that match TRBD1. Losses at the gene ends were 5 bases for V and 7 bases for J; bases not matched to a gene: 12. CDR1 SGHNT and CDR2 YENEEA come from the germline V gene. The CDR3 loop spans 16 amino acids.

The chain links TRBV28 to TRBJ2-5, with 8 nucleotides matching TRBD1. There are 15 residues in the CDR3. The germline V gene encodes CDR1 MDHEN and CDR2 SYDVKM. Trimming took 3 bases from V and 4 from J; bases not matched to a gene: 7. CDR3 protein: CASSFGQGAVETQYF. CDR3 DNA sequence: TGTGCCAGCAGTTTCGGTCAGGGGGCCGTAGAGACCCAGTACTTC.

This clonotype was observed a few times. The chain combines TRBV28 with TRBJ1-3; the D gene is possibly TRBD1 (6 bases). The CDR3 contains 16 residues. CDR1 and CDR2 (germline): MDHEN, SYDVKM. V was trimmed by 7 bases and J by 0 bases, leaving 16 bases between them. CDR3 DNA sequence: TGTGCCAGCAAACAGGGACCCCGGAGCTCTGGAAACACCATATATTTT. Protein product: CASKQGPRSSGNTIYF.

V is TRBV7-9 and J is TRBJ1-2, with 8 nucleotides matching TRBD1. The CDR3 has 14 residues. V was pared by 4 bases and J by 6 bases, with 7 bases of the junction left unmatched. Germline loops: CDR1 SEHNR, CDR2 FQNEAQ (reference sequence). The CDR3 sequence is CASSSPNRGDGYTF. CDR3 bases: TGTGCCAGCAGCTCCCCGAACAGGGGGGATGGCTACACCTTC.

CDR3: CASSPGQGAFTYNEQFF. Written as DNA, the CDR3 is TGTGCCAGCTCACCGGGACAGGGAGCATTCACCTACAATGAGCAGTTCTTC. V usage is TRBV18 and J usage is TRBJ2-1; 9 bases fit TRBD1. The V gene end was trimmed by 3 bases and the J gene end by 2 bases; junction bases not matched to a gene: 8. In germline, CDR1 is KGHSH, CDR2 LQKENI. CDR3 length: 17 residues.

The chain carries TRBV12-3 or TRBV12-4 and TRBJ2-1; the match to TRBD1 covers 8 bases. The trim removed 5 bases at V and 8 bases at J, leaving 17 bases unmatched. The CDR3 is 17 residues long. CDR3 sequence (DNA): TGTGCCAGCAGTCCCCCGAAAGTCAGGGGGCAGGTCGATGAGCAGTTCTTC. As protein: CASSPPKVRGQVDEQFF.

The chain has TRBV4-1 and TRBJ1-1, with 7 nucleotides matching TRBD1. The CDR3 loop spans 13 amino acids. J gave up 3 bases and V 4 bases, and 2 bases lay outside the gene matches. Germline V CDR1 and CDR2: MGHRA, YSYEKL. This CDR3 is CASSPGTDTEAFF. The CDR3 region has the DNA TGCGCCAGCAGCCCTGGGACAGACACTGAAGCTTTCTTT.

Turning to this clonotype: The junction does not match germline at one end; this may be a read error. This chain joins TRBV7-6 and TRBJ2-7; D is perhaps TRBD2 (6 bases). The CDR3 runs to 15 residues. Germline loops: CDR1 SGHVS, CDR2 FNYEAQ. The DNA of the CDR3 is TGTGCCGGCAGCGCCCTTGGGACTCCCCGGATGGAGCAGTACTTC. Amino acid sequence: CAGSALGTPRMEQYF.

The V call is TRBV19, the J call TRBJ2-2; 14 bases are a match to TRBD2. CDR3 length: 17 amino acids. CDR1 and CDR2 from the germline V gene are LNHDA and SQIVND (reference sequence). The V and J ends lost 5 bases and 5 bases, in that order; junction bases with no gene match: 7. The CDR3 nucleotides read TGTGCCAGTAGTCGGGGACTAGCGGGAGTCGGGACCGGGGAGCTGTTTTTT. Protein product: CASSRGLAGVGTGELFF.

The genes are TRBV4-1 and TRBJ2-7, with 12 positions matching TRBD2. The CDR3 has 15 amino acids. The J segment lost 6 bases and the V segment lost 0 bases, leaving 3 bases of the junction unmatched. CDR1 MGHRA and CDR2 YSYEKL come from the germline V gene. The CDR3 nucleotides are TGCGCCAGCAGCCAAGAGACTAGCGGGAGCGGCGAGCAGTACTTC. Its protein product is CASSQETSGSGEQYF.

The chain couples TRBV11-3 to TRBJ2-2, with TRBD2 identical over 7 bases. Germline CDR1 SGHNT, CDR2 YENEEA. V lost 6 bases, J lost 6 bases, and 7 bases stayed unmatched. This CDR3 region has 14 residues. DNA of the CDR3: TGTGCCAGCAGTCCGACTAGCTATCCCGGGGAGCTGTTTTTT. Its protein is CASSPTSYPGELFF. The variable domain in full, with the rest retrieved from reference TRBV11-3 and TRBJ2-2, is EAGVVQSPRYKIIEKKQPVAFWCNPISGHNTLYWYLQNLGQGPELLIRYENEEAVDDSQLPKDRFSAERLKGVDSTLKIQPAELGDSAVYLCASSPTSYPGELFFGEGSRLTVL.